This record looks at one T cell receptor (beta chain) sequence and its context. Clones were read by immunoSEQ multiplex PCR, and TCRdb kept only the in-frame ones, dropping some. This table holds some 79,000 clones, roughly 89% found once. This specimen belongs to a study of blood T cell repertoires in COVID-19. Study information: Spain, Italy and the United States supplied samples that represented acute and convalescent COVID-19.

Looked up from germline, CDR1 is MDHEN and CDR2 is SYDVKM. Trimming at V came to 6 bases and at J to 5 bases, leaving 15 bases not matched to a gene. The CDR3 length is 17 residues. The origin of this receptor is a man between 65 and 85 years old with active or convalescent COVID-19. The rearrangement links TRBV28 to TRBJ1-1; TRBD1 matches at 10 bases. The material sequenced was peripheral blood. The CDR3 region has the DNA TGTGCCAGCAGCCCCGGGGACAGGGGATTACGGACTACTGAAGCTTTCTTT. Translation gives CASSPGDRGLRTTEAFF.